The source of this T cell receptor beta chain is a study of blood T cell repertoires in COVID-19 (dated by TCRdb to 2020 to 2022). Notes on the research overall: The collaborator samples originated in the United States, Italy and Spain and spanned the acute and convalescent phases of COVID-19. The prospective study material was composed of cDNA or gDNA derived from T cells, B-cell-depleted T cells, or PBMCs. The samples were drawn from the first 160 participants of the ongoing ImmuneRACE study and from some 1,300 subjects provided by 6 global collaborators. A de-identified subject ID, COVID-19 status, age in years and sex were almost always included in the sample metadata. Where available, HLA class I and class II types were taken from metadata supplied by the sample provider and were not determined by assay-based typing. The dataset comprised deeply sampled blood TCRbeta repertoires from subjects exposed to, actively infected with, or recovered from COVID-19. The repertoires were released in a freely available public database meant as a resource for research on the immune response to SARS-CoV-2.

TCRbeta CDR3 regions were amplified from genomic DNA by means of the immunoSEQ Assay, a bias-controlled multiplex PCR. In the authors' own workflow: The number of nucleated cells in each sample was estimated by amplification of reference gene primers within the assay. Sequence reads were collapsed and filtered to measure the absolute abundance of every unique TCRbeta CDR3 rearrangement. Productive Simpson clonality was computed per sample as the square root of Simpson's diversity index over productive rearrangements. Held by TCRdb, this immuneACCESS table contains in-frame sequences only and omits some clones. Under half of the omission traces to an unresolved V gene where checked; the cause of the rest is unknown. V and J calls and clone size are copied from that table; D and trimming were computed from the DNA. Counted in this sample were about 350,000 clones; more than 75% of them appeared once. The ten largest clonotypes hold approximately 0.99% of the sample.

From the cysteine up to the phenylalanine, the CDR3 has a length of 14 residues. Kept here is only the CDR3 DNA, which spans 42 bases and is read in frame from base 1. V is pared back by 8 bases and J by 6 bases, with 19 bases lying between the germline termini. Per the germline V gene (reference sequence), SEHNR is the CDR1 and FQNEAQ is the CDR2. The paper as a whole reports these results and caveats: The quantity of clinical and demographic metadata differed by source and by participant and was supplied without curation.

Comments on this clone: No cognate antigen has been identified for it. No much larger clone exists at a distance of one base, and base qualities are not known.

In the prospective study, participants were about 18 to 95 years old, resided in about two dozen geographic areas of the United States, and were enrolled through a virtual design. In the prospective study, participants were assigned to cohorts based on the clinical history participants reported in a screening survey and a study questionnaire. ImmuneRACE Cohort 3 recovered participants were defined by two consecutive negative NP/OP PCR tests, healthcare professional clearance, or symptom resolution. In the prospective study, whole blood, serum and a nasopharyngeal or oropharyngeal swab were collected from each participant by mobile phlebotomists. Over a roughly 2-month period, participants in the prospective study had the option of providing additional blood draws and questionnaires. Blood samples from the prospective study were shipped frozen or at room temperature prior to DNA extraction.

Sequenced sample: PBMCs or T cells enriched from blood (not recorded which). In this chain, TRBV7-9 is recombined with TRBJ1-1; a tentative D call is TRBD1 (5 bases match). This clonotype was sampled from a woman aged 30 to 39 who had recovered from COVID-19. The base sequence is TGTGCCAGCCAATACGGGGGAATTAGCGCTGAAGCTTTCTTT. Translated, this is CASQYGGISAEAFF.